A selection of T cell receptor beta chains follows, all from one sample in a study of blood T cell repertoires in COVID-19. Assay used: immunoSEQ multiplex PCR; TCRdb lists only in-frame clones, some missing. Here the sample spans 150,000 to 200,000 clones, around 82% being singletons. The source material was PBMCs or T cells enriched from blood (not recorded which). The receptors here all came from a woman aged 60 to 75 with acute COVID-19. Each CDR3 is given with its conserved first and last residue. D genes are given only for firm matches. Clone size appears in some rows only: once, few, many, or a class for an expanded clone.

j_gene,d_gene,v_gene,abundance,CDR3nt,CDR3aa
TRBJ1-2,-,TRBV2,once,TGTGCCAGCAGTGAAGCGACGGGTTCCAACTATGGCTACACCTTC,CASSEATGSNYGYTF
TRBJ1-1,-,TRBV9,few,TGTGCCAGCAGCGTAGCAGGGGCTGGTACTGAAGCTTTCTTT,CASSVAGAGTEAFF
TRBJ2-3,TRBD2,TRBV5-4,-,TGTGCCAGCAGCTCACCCGGGGGGATCTTCGACAAGCAGTATTTT,CASSSPGGIFDKQYF
TRBJ1-3,-,TRBV4-3,-,TGCGCCAGCAGCCCCTGGCTGGGCAGCCTCTCTGGAAACACCATATATTTT,CASSPWLGSLSGNTIYF
TRBJ1-3,-,TRBV4-3,-,TGCGCCAGCAGCCAAGATCTTTTGGGGCCCCGGCTCACCATATATTTT,CASSQDLLGPRLTIYF
TRBJ1-1,TRBD1,TRBV11-2,few,TGTGCCAGCAGCTCCCTGGACAGGGGCAAGACTTTCTTT,CASSSLDRGKTFF
TRBJ1-4,-,TRBV6-5,-,TGTGCCAGCAAACAGGCCATTACTGAAAAACTGTTTTTT,CASKQAITEKLFF
TRBJ2-2,TRBD2,TRBV19,-,TGTGCCAGTAGTACTACTAGCGGGGGGGCCTCTTGGAACACCGGGGAGCTGTTTTTT,CASSTTSGGASWNTGELFF
TRBJ1-1,TRBD1,TRBV11-2,-,TGTGCCAGCGGCCGGGGGACAGGCTTTCAGAACACTGAAGCTTTCTTT,CASGRGTGFQNTEAFF
TRBJ1-1,-,TRBV4-2,-,TGTGCCAGCAGCGCCGGCGGGGATCGCGACACTGAAGCTTTCTTT,CASSAGGDRDTEAFF
TRBJ1-1,-,TRBV7-2,-,TGTGCCAGCAGCATTCAGGGCACGAACACTGAAGCTTTCTTT,CASSIQGTNTEAFF
TRBJ2-5,TRBD1,TRBV11-2,-,TGTGCCAGCAGCGAGAGAAGGGACAGGAAAGAGACCCAGTACTTC,CASSERRDRKETQYF
TRBJ2-7,-,TRBV5-6,-,TGTGCCAGCACAATACCGGGACTGGCCTACGAGCAGTACTTC,CASTIPGLAYEQYF
TRBJ2-5,TRBD2,TRBV7-2,-,TGTGCCAGCAGCTTACGCGGGGGGGCAGGAGAGACCCAGTACTTC,CASSLRGGAGETQYF